These 32 T cell receptor beta chains were sequenced from one sample in a study of shared clonotypes between healthy human individuals. Produced via immunoSEQ multiplex PCR; TCRdb's table is partial and in-frame only. Among around 690,000 clones listed, about nine tenths were seen once. The sequenced sample was memory CD8+ T cells from PBMCs. Subset of the sample: CD45RO+ cells pooled with CCR7-negative TemRA cells. These receptors were taken from a man between 18 and 35 years old in good health. Some clones in this sample may be carry-over from other donors' samples.

This rearrangement joins TRBV7-9 to TRBJ2-7; 7 nucleotides align to TRBD1. V trimming: 5 bases; J trimming: 3 bases; junction bases outside the gene matches: 10. CDR1 is SEHNR and CDR2 is FQNEAQ in the germline V gene (reference sequence). The CDR3 is 15 residues long. The CDR3 loop is CASSPTGQNNYEQYF. The CDR3 coding sequence is TGTGCCAGCAGCCCTACGGGACAGAACAACTACGAGCAGTACTTC. The complete variable domain, with remaining parts taken from reference TRBV7-9 and TRBJ2-7, reads DTGVSQNPRHKITKRGQNVTFRCDPISEHNRLYWYRQTLGQGPEFLTYFQNEAQLEKSRLLSDRFSAERPKGSFSTLEIQRTEQGDSAMYLCASSPTGQNNYEQYFGPGTRLTVT.

About this clone itself: This likely traces to a read error, being one base from a far larger clone. CDR3 nucleotide sequence: TGTGCCAGCAGTACGGCGAACACTGAAGCTTTCTTT. Residues: CASSTANTEAFF. The rearrangement joins TRBV25-1 to TRBJ1-1; D unresolved. Germline lookup yields CDR1 MGHDK and CDR2 SYGVNS. This CDR3 has 12 residues. V was trimmed by 5 bases and J by 1 base, leaving 5 bases between them.

The rearrangement links TRBV7-9 to TRBJ1-2; D gene uncertain. Germline V gene sequence: CDR1 SEHNR, CDR2 FQNEAQ (reference sequence). The CDR3 extends over 15 amino acids. Trimming took 1 base from V and 4 from J, leaving 13 bases between them. The CDR3 DNA reads as TGTGCCAGCAGCTTAGGATTAGGTACCACCTATGGCTACACCTTC. This gives the protein CASSLGLGTTYGYTF. The full variable domain, rest sourced from reference TRBV7-9 and TRBJ1-2, is DTGVSQNPRHKITKRGQNVTFRCDPISEHNRLYWYRQTLGQGPEFLTYFQNEAQLEKSRLLSDRFSAERPKGSFSTLEIQRTEQGDSAMYLCASSLGLGTTYGYTFGSGTRLTVV.

This chain connects TRBV5-6 to TRBJ1-3; perhaps TRBD1 as D (6 bases). Per germline, CDR1 SGHDT and CDR2 YYEEEE. Deletions cut 4 bases from V and 4 bases from J, with 15 bases between. The length of the CDR3 is 15 residues. CDR3: CASSAPGGTGNTIYF. The CDR3, as DNA: TGTGCCAGCAGCGCTCCGGGGGGCACCGGAAACACCATATATTTT.

The rearrangement links TRBV5-1 to TRBJ2-1, with 13 bases matching TRBD2. Looked up from germline, CDR1 is SGHRS and CDR2 is YFSETQ. The J segment lost 5 bases and the V segment lost 4 bases, leaving 3 bases of the junction unmatched. This CDR3 has 15 amino acids. CDR3 DNA: TGCGCCAGCAGCCGGGGACTAGCGGGGAACAATGAGCAGTTCTTC. It yields the protein CASSRGLAGNNEQFF. Supplemented by reference TRBV5-1 and TRBJ2-1, the full variable domain reads KAGVTQTPRYLIKTRGQQVTLSCSPISGHRSVSWYQQTPGQGLQFLFEYFSETQRNKGNFPGRFSGRQFSNSRSEMNVSTLELGDSALYLCASSRGLAGNNEQFFGPGTRLTVL.

This clone was seen a single time. The rearrangement links TRBV10-3 to TRBJ1-5; possible D gene TRBD1, 6 bases. The CDR3 is 14 residues long. Germline V lookup: CDR1 ENHRY, CDR2 SYGVKD. The V and J ends lost 5 bases and 11 bases respectively, with 19 bases between them. Here the CDR3 reads CAISWGPTAGAQHF. In DNA form, the CDR3 reads TGTGCCATCAGTTGGGGGCCCACAGCTGGGGCCCAGCATTTT.

The chain uses TRBV27 and TRBJ2-7, with D perhaps assigned TRBD1 or TRBD2 (5 bases each). From germline, CDR1 is MNHEY and CDR2 SMNVEV (reference sequence). The CDR3 is 15 amino acids. Trimming left V 2 bases short and J 2 bases short, with 13 bases between. CDR3 amino acids: CASSLPGTETYEQYF. CDR3 in DNA: TGTGCCAGCAGTTTACCCGGGACCGAGACCTACGAGCAGTACTTC.

This chain connects TRBV15 to TRBJ2-3; maybe TRBD1 (6 bases). There are 16 residues in the CDR3. CDR1 is LNHNV, CDR2 YYDKDF, per germline (reference sequence). V dropped 0 bases and J dropped 1 base, with 11 bases sitting between them. The CDR3 DNA sequence: TGTGCCACCAGCAGAGAGGGGCAGGGGCGCACAGATACGCAGTATTTT. Translated: CATSREGQGRTDTQYF.

A note on this clone: Other DNA sequences in this sample translate to the same CDR3. This chain connects TRBV6-5 to TRBJ1-1; D call uncertain. The length of the CDR3 is 12 residues. The V and J ends lost 5 bases and 4 bases respectively, with 8 bases between them. Per the germline V gene, CDR1 is MNHEY and CDR2 is SVGAGI. For the CDR3, the DNA is TGTGCCAGCAGTCCACCGGGCACTGAAGCTTTCTTT. Its translation: CASSPPGTEAFF.

J is TRBJ2-1 and V is TRBV7-6; 10 bases match TRBD2. Germline V lookup: CDR1 SGHVS, CDR2 FNYEAQ. The CDR3 runs 17 residues. V lost 2 bases, J lost 6 bases, and 10 bases stayed unmatched. The DNA for the CDR3 is TGTGCCAGCAGCTTAACCTATAGCGGGGGGCCTCGCAATGAGCAGTTCTTC. Amino acid sequence: CASSLTYSGGPRNEQFF.

V usage is TRBV11-1 and J usage is TRBJ2-1, with 9 bases that match TRBD1. Germline V CDR1 and CDR2: SGHAT, FQDESV (reference sequence). This CDR3 has 16 amino acids. J was trimmed by 9 bases and V by 5 bases; bases with no gene match: 14. The CDR3 here is CASSPGTGRYTSEQFF. Here the CDR3 DNA reads TGTGCCAGCAGCCCCGGGACAGGGAGATACACAAGTGAGCAGTTCTTC.

This clone was counted once. The chain joins TRBV7-3 to TRBJ2-3; TRBD2 matches 9 bases. This CDR3 has 16 residues. Germline CDR1 reads SGHTA; CDR2 reads FQGTGA. J gave up 8 bases and V 2 bases, and 11 bases lay outside the gene matches. CDR3 bases: TGTGCCAGCAGCTTAGGGCTAGCGGGATGGTTTGGTACGCAGTATTTT. Protein: CASSLGLAGWFGTQYF.

This clone was seen once. Mismatch with germline at one junction end may stem from a read error. The V call is TRBV20-1, the J call TRBJ2-4; D not certain. The CDR3 runs to 11 residues. The V gene's germline CDR1 is DFQATT and CDR2 SNEGSKA (reference sequence). The CDR3 loop reads CSARDEPVQSF. For the CDR3, the DNA is TGCAGTGCTAGAGATGAGCCGGTCCAGTCCTTC.

This clone was counted only a few times. The chain employs TRBV25-1 and TRBJ2-7; no definite D call. The CDR3 runs to 12 residues. Germline CDR1 MGHDK, CDR2 SYGVNS. With 3 bases removed from V and 5 bases from J, the gap between germline ends came to 8 bases. The chain's CDR3 is CASSDPANEQYF. For the CDR3, the DNA is TGTGCCAGCAGTGATCCGGCTAACGAGCAGTACTTC.

The rearrangement links TRBV30 to TRBJ2-5; maybe TRBD2 (5 bases). The CDR3 is 13 amino acids. CDR1 and CDR2 from the germline V gene are GTSNPN and SVGIG (reference sequence). V lost 4 bases and J 2 bases, leaving 11 bases between the germline ends. Here the CDR3 reads CAWTGLRQETQYF. Written as DNA, the CDR3 is TGTGCCTGGACCGGACTGAGACAAGAGACCCAGTACTTC.

The chain employs TRBV28 and TRBJ1-1, with 11 nucleotides matching TRBD1. J gave up 11 bases and V 6 bases, and 8 bases lay outside the gene matches. Germline V CDR1 and CDR2: MDHEN, SYDVKM. This CDR3 is 13 amino acids long. DNA of the CDR3: TGTGCCAGCAGCGACCCGGGACAGGGGGACGCTTTCTTT. Encoded protein: CASSDPGQGDAFF.

The chain uses TRBV5-1 and TRBJ2-3; D uncertain. CDR1 SGHRS and CDR2 YFSETQ come from the germline V gene. The CDR3 runs to 17 residues. V was cut by 2 bases and J by 1 base, with 17 bases left in between. The CDR3 sequence is CASSFYSVDVGTDTQYF. The CDR3 bases are TGCGCCAGCAGCTTTTATTCTGTGGACGTGGGCACAGATACGCAGTATTTT. The variable domain in full, completed from reference TRBV5-1 and TRBJ2-3, reads KAGVTQTPRYLIKTRGQQVTLSCSPISGHRSVSWYQQTPGQGLQFLFEYFSETQRNKGNFPGRFSGRQFSNSRSEMNVSTLELGDSALYLCASSFYSVDVGTDTQYFGPGTRLTVL.

The chain couples TRBV19 to TRBJ2-2, with TRBD2 identical over 9 bases. CDR1 LNHDA and CDR2 SQIVND come from the germline V gene (reference sequence). This CDR3 contains 15 residues. V gave up 11 bases and J gave up 5 bases; unmatched junction bases: 12. CDR3: CAPGGLAGLTGELFF. The CDR3 DNA is TGTGCCCCAGGGGGTCTAGCGGGACTTACCGGGGAGCTGTTTTTT.

The chain combines TRBV29-1 with TRBJ2-7, with D perhaps TRBD1 (5 bases). V was trimmed by 4 bases and J by 3 bases, leaving 7 bases between them. The CDR3 runs 11 residues. Looked up from germline, CDR1 is SQVTM and CDR2 is ANQGSEA. In nucleotides, the CDR3 is TGCAGCGTTGGGGGCTACTACGAGCAGTACTTC. Translation: CSVGGYYEQYF.

The rearrangement uses TRBV10-3 and TRBJ2-1, with 9 bases fitting TRBD2. Unmatched junction bases numbered 5, after V lost 0 bases and J lost 5 bases. This CDR3 spans 16 amino acids. CDR1 and CDR2 (germline): ENHRY, SYGVKD. In nucleotides, the CDR3 is TGTGCCATCAGTGAGTCTGCGGGAGGGCCTCACAATGAGCAGTTCTTC. Its translation: CAISESAGGPHNEQFF.

The rearrangement joins TRBV25-1 to TRBJ1-1; D call uncertain. The CDR3 spans 13 residues. V lost 2 bases and J 3 bases, leaving 7 bases between the germline ends. CDR1 and CDR2 from the germline V gene are MGHDK and SYGVNS. CDR3 DNA sequence: TGTGCCAGCAGTGAACAACATTACACTGAAGCTTTCTTT. Its protein product is CASSEQHYTEAFF.

The V call is TRBV18, the J call TRBJ2-1; TRBD1 aligns across 7 bases. Trimming cost V 0 bases and J 2 bases; bases outside gene matches: 4. CDR1 and CDR2 from the germline V gene are KGHSH and LQKENI. The CDR3 covers 16 residues. CDR3 loop: CASSPPNGQAYNEQFF. Written as DNA, the CDR3 is TGTGCCAGCTCACCACCAAACGGACAGGCCTACAATGAGCAGTTCTTC.

This chain uses TRBV5-4 with TRBJ2-1, with 7 bases identical to TRBD2. The ends lost 4 bases at V and 3 bases at J; junction bases unmatched: 7. Per germline, CDR1 SGHNT and CDR2 YYREEE (reference sequence). This CDR3 is built from 15 residues. The CDR3 sequence: CASSPEASGYNEQFF. The DNA of the CDR3 is TGTGCCAGCAGCCCGGAGGCTAGCGGCTACAATGAGCAGTTCTTC.

The rearrangement uses TRBV7-8 and TRBJ1-6, with 7 bases aligning to TRBD1. The V gene's germline CDR1 is SGHVS and CDR2 FQNEAQ. The length of the CDR3 is 14 residues. J gave up 7 bases and V 10 bases, and 10 bases lay outside the gene matches. CDR3 residues: CATHPGQLNSPLHF. CDR3 bases: TGTGCCACCCACCCGGGACAGTTAAATTCACCCCTCCACTTT.

The chain couples TRBV4-1 to TRBJ2-7; maybe TRBD2 (6 bases). CDR1 and CDR2 (germline): MGHRA, YSYEKL. CDR3 size: 15 residues. V gave up 4 bases and J gave up 3 bases, with 16 bases separating them. This CDR3 reads CASSRSTSPSYEQYF. The CDR3, as DNA: TGCGCCAGCAGCCGATCTACTAGCCCCAGCTACGAGCAGTACTTC.

This chain joins TRBV7-3 and TRBJ2-1, with TRBD1 matching 11 bases. Germline trimming cut 1 base from V and 6 bases from J; bases unmatched to any gene: 5. From germline, CDR1 is SGHTA and CDR2 FQGTGA. The CDR3 has 16 amino acids. CDR3 sequence (DNA): TGTGCCAGCAGCTTAATCGGGACAGGGGGACTCAATGAGCAGTTCTTC. As protein: CASSLIGTGGLNEQFF.

This clone came up once. The chain has TRBV28 and TRBJ1-3; the D is unclear. The germline V gene has CDR1 MDHEN and CDR2 SYDVKM. The CDR3 totals 14 residues. Trimming took 7 bases from V and 0 from J, leaving 10 bases between them. The CDR3 DNA sequence: TGTGCCAGCACTCCACTCAACTCTGGAAACACCATATATTTT. Its translation is CASTPLNSGNTIYF.

V usage is TRBV7-9 and J usage is TRBJ2-7, with D perhaps TRBD1 (5 bases). The V gene lost 3 bases and the J gene lost 7 bases, with 19 bases spanning the gap. The CDR3 sequence is 15 residues long. Germline V gene sequence: CDR1 SEHNR, CDR2 FQNEAQ (reference sequence). The CDR3 protein is CASSFHDSNLGEQYF. The CDR3 nucleotides are TGTGCCAGCAGCTTTCACGACAGTAACCTAGGGGAGCAGTACTTC.

The chain employs TRBV7-2 and TRBJ2-6; 9 nucleotides match TRBD1. The junction had 6 bases not matched to a gene; V was cut back by 5 bases and J by 4 bases. The germline V gene encodes CDR1 SGHTA and CDR2 FQGNSA. The CDR3 extends over 16 amino acids. The CDR3 region has the DNA TGTGCCAGCAGCCACAGGACAGGGGTCGGGGCCAACGTCCTGACTTTC. This codes for CASSHRTGVGANVLTF.

The J gene is TRBJ2-1, the V gene TRBV9, with 12 bases matching TRBD2. In germline, CDR1 is SGDLS, CDR2 YYNGEE. The CDR3 is 18 residues long. V trimming: 1 base; J trimming: 0 bases; junction bases outside the gene matches: 5. The CDR3 reads CASSVTSGGRSSYNEQFF. The CDR3 region has the DNA TGTGCCAGCAGCGTAACTAGCGGGGGGCGGAGCTCCTACAATGAGCAGTTCTTC. Together with reference TRBV9 and TRBJ2-1, the CDR3 gives the full variable domain: DSGVTQTPKHLITATGQRVTLRCSPRSGDLSVYWYQQSLDQGLQFLIQYYNGEERAKGNILERFSAQQFPDLHSELNLSSLELGDSALYFCASSVTSGGRSSYNEQFFGPGTRLTVL.

The chain carries TRBV7-8 and TRBJ2-7; no definite D call. The ends were cut back, 1 base at V and 0 bases at J, with 16 bases in the middle. The CDR3 covers 17 residues. The germline V gene has CDR1 SGHVS and CDR2 FQNEAQ. This CDR3 is CASSLGSDSASSYEQYF. The CDR3 bases are TGTGCCAGCAGCTTAGGATCGGATTCCGCGAGCTCCTACGAGCAGTACTTC. Using reference TRBV7-8 and TRBJ2-7 for the parts outside the CDR3, the full variable domain is GAGVSQSPRYKVAKRGQDVALRCDPISGHVSLFWYQQALGQGPEFLTYFQNEAQLDKSGLPSDRFFAERPEGSVSTLKIQRTQQEDSAVYLCASSLGSDSASSYEQYFGPGTRLTVT.

The chain recombines TRBV25-1 with TRBJ2-2, with D possibly TRBD1 on 5 matching bases. Trimming took 6 bases from V and 0 from J, leaving 5 bases between them. The CDR3 is made up of 13 amino acids. Germline lookup yields CDR1 MGHDK and CDR2 SYGVNS. CDR3 nucleotides: TGTGCCAGCAGAGGGGCGAACACCGGGGAGCTGTTTTTT. Translating it yields CASRGANTGELFF.